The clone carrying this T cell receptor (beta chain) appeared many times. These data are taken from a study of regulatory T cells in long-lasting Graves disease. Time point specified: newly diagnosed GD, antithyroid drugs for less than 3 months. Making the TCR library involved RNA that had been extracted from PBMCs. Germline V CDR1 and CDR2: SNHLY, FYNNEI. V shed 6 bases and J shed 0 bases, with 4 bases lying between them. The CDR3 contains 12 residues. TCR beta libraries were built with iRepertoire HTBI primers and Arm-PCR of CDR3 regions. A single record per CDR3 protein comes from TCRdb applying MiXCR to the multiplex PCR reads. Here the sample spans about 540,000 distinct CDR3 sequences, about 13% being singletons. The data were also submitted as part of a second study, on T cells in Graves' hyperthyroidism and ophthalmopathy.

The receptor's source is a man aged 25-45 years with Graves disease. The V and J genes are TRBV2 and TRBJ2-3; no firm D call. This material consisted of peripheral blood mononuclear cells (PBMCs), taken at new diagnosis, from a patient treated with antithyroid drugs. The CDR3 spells CASRYSTDTQYF. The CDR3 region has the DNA TGTGCCAGCAGATATAGCACAGATACGCAGTATTTT.